This T cell receptor (beta chain) appears in the sequencing data of a study of read filtering for tumor transcriptome and immune sequencing. On the study more broadly: Whole-transcriptome libraries were prepared after DNase treatment. TCR-mapped reads were about 3.5 to 10.27 million with IR-seq versus about 85 to 1,300 with RNA-seq.

The V end lost 7 bases, the J end lost 3 bases, and 7 bases lay between the germline ends. CDR1 MDHEN and CDR2 SYDVKM come from the germline V gene. This CDR3 contains 11 residues. This clonotype was detected many times. This library used roughly 430 ng RNA and molecular barcoded adaptors spanning alpha/delta and beta/gamma chains. Using its own MiXCR run on the reads, TCRdb lists one record per CDR3 protein. The sample consists of 40,000 or so distinct CDR3 sequences, roughly 10% of them appearing once. Sampling of bone marrow took place during active disease in every patient. The sequence was obtained from a donor aged 40 or over with multiple myeloma. The rearrangement links TRBV28 to TRBJ2-7; D gene uncertain. The specimen was a population of CD138-negative cells sorted from bone marrow. The CDR3: CASTSNYEQYF. CDR3 nucleotide sequence: TGTGCCAGCACCAGTAACTACGAGCAGTACTTC.